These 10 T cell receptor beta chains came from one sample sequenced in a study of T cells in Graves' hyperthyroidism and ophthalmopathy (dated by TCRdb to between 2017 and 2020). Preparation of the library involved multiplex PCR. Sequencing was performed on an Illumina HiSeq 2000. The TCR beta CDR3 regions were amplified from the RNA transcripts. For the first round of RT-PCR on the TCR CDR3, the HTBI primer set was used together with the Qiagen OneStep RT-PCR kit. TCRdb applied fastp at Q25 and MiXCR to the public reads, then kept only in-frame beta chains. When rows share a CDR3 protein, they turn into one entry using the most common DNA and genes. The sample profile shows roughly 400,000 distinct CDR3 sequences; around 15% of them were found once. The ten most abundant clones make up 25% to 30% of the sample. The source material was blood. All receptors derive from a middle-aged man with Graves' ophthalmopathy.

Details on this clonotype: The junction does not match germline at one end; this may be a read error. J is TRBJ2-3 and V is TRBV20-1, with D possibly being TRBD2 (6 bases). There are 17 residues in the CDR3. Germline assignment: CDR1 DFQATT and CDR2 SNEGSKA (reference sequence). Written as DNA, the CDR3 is TGCAGTGCCAGAGTGGTCGGCGGGGCTCACCATGAGAATACGCAGTATTTT. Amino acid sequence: CSARVVGGAHHENTQYF.

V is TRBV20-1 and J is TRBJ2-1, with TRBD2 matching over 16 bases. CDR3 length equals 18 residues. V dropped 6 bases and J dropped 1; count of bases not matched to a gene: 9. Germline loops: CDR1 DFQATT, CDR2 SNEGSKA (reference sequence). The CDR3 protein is CSAAGTSGRAGSYNEQFF. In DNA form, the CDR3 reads TGCAGTGCAGCCGGGACTAGCGGGAGGGCCGGGTCCTACAATGAGCAGTTCTTC.

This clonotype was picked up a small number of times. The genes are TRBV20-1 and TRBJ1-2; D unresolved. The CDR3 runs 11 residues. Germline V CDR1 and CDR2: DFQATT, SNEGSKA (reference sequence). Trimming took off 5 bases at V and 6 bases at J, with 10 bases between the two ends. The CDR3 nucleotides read TGCAGTGCTTCCCGGACTGATGGCTACACCTTC. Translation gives CSASRTDGYTF.

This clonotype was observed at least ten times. In nucleotides, the CDR3 is TGTGCCAGCAAGGGGACAGGGGGTAACTACGAGCAGTACTTC. Its protein is CASKGTGGNYEQYF. The J gene is TRBJ2-7, the V gene TRBV2, with 11 positions matching TRBD1. V dropped 7 bases and J dropped 3; count of bases not matched to a gene: 5. The germline CDR1 and CDR2 sequences are SNHLY and FYNNEI. The CDR3 length is 14 residues.

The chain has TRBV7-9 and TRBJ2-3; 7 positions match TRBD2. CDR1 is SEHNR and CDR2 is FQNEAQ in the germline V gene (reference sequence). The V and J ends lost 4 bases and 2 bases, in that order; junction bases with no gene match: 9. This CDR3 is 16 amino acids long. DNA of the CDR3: TGTGCCAGCAGCTCCGGGACCGGGACTACCACAGATACGCAGTATTTT. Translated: CASSSGTGTTTDTQYF.

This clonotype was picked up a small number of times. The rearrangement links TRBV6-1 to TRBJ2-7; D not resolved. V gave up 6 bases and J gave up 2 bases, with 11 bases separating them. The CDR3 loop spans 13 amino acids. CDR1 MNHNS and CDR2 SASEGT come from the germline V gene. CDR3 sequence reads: CASRRVSPYEQYF. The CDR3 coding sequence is TGTGCCAGCAGAAGAGTCTCCCCCTACGAGCAGTACTTC.

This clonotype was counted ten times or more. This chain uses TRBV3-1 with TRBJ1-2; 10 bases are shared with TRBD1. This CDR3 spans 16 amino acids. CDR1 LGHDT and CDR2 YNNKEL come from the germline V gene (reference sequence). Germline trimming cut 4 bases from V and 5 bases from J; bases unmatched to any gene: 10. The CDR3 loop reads CASSPMGQGFWYGYTF. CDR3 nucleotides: TGTGCCAGCAGCCCCATGGGACAGGGGTTTTGGTATGGCTACACCTTC.

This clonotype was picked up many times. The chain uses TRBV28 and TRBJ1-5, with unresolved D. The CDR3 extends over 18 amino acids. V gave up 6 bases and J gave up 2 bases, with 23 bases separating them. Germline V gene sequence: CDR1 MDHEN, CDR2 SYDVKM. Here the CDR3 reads CASSSHGGWGRGNQPQHF. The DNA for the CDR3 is TGTGCCAGCAGCTCTCACGGCGGGTGGGGTAGGGGCAATCAGCCCCAGCATTTT.

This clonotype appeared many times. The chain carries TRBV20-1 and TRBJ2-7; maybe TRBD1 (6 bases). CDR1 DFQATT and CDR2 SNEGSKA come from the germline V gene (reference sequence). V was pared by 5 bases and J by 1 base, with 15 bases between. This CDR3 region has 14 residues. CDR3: CSAEDREGSYEQYF. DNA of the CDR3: TGCAGTGCTGAGGACAGAGAAGGTTCCTACGAGCAGTACTTC.

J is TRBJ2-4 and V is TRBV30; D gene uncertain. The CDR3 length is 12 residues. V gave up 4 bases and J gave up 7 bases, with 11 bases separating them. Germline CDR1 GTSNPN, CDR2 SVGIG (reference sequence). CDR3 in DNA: TGTGCCTGGACAGTCACTGAGAACATTCAGTACTTC. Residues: CAWTVTENIQYF.